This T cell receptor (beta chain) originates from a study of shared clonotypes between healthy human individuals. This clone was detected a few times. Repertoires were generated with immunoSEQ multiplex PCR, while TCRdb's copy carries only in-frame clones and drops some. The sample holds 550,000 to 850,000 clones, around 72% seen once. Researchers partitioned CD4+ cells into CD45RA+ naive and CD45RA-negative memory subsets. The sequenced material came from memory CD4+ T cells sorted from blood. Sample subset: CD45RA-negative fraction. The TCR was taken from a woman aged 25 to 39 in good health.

CDR3 sequence: CASSLALASGYEQYF. The CDR3 DNA reads TGTGCCAGCAGCTTAGCTCTGGCTAGCGGCTACGAGCAGTACTTC. The rearrangement joins TRBV7-6 to TRBJ2-7, with 7 bases fitting TRBD2. V trimming: 0 bases; J trimming: 3 bases; junction bases outside the gene matches: 5. This CDR3 spans 15 amino acids. Germline values: CDR1 SGHVS, CDR2 FNYEAQ.